This T cell receptor beta chain was identified in a study of T-cell reconstitution after alpha-beta-depleted transplantation in children. This clonotype was counted only a few times. Unique molecular identifiers were incorporated during preparation of the TCRbeta library. Each CDR3 protein gets one entry after TCRdb re-called the PCR reads with MiXCR. The sample consists of roughly 500,000 distinct CDR3 sequences, 12% of them appearing once. V lost 7 bases to trimming and J lost 3 bases; unmatched junction nucleotides: 6. The CDR3 covers 14 residues. CDR1 and CDR2 from the germline V gene are SQVTM and ANQGSEA.

The genes are TRBV29-1 and TRBJ2-4; TRBD1 agrees at 10 bases. The receptor's source is a human donor who donated a stem cell graft to a child with combined immunodeficiency. Sequencing was performed on PBMCs from the stem cell graft donor, taken from the stem cell graft. The CDR3 DNA reads TGCAGCGCTGGGACAGGGGAGCGCAAAAACATTCAGTACTTC. Its protein product is CSAGTGERKNIQYF.